This T cell receptor (beta chain) comes out of a study of blood T cell repertoires in COVID-19. Study background: COVID-19 samples, acute and convalescent, were from the United States, Italy and Spain. Sources were T cells, B-cell-depleted T cells, or PBMCs; the material itself was cDNA or gDNA.

The sample holds a few counts of this clone. The CDR3 loop spans 15 amino acids. Germline CDR1 and CDR2: SGDLS and YYNGEE. J gave up 8 bases and V 3 bases, and 7 bases lay outside the gene matches. Per the study methods: Using reference gene primer amplification, nucleated cell counts were estimated. Clones were read by immunoSEQ multiplex PCR, and TCRdb kept only the in-frame ones, dropping some. The V and J calls and the clone size are those of that table, but D and trimming were determined from the DNA. This sample carries approximately 100,000 clones, about four fifths of them seen once, and the ten largest clones take around a quarter.

The specimen sequenced was peripheral blood. This receptor was obtained from a man between 65 and 85 years old with acute or convalescent COVID-19. The V and J genes are TRBV9 and TRBJ1-4; TRBD1 aligns across 10 bases. The CDR3 loop is CASSARQGAAEKLFF. The CDR3 nucleotides read TGTGCCAGCAGCGCGCGACAGGGGGCGGCCGAAAAACTGTTTTTT. The whole variable domain, filled in from reference TRBV9 and TRBJ1-4, reads DSGVTQTPKHLITATGQRVTLRCSPRSGDLSVYWYQQSLDQGLQFLIQYYNGEERAKGNILERFSAQQFPDLHSELNLSSLELGDSALYFCASSARQGAAEKLFFGSGTQLSVL.